This T cell receptor (beta chain) is drawn from a study of T-cell reconstitution after alpha-beta-depleted transplantation in children. In its sample, this clonotype was seen many times. Its antigen remains unidentified. Broader study findings: Surviving recipient T cells and intrathymic progenitors accounted for some patients' high TCRbeta diversity at day 60. Expanded clones from the graft, numbering several hundred, reportedly supplied alpha-beta T cells about two months after transplant. Most T-cell counts and diversity one year after the transplant came from T cells that were newly produced.

The CDR3 totals 14 residues. Germline values: CDR1 SGHRS, CDR2 YFSETQ. With 4 bases removed from V and 10 bases from J, the gap between germline ends came to 17 bases. TCRbeta library preparation incorporated unique molecular identifiers. TCRdb used MiXCR to reprocess the PCR reads, holding one entry per CDR3 protein. The data hold roughly 790,000 distinct CDR3 sequences, with approximately 15% observed a single time. The sample in question was PBMCs, mostly from graft donor cells, obtained 360 days after TCRalphabeta/CD19-depleted stem cell transplant. The chain employs TRBV5-1 and TRBJ1-4; D gene ambiguous. The sequence derives from a male patient aged 10-17 years who had a stem cell transplant for acute lymphoblastic leukemia, so the T cells may come from the graft donor. The CDR3, as DNA: TGCGCCAGCAGCAGGAGGGTGGCGGCGGGAAAACTGTTTTTT. It codes for CASSRRVAAGKLFF. Looking up the rest from reference TRBV5-1 and TRBJ1-4 gives the full variable domain: KAGVTQTPRYLIKTRGQQVTLSCSPISGHRSVSWYQQTPGQGLQFLFEYFSETQRNKGNFPGRFSGRQFSNSRSEMNVSTLELGDSALYLCASSRRVAAGKLFFGSGTQLSVL.